This is a list of T cell receptor beta chains from one sample in a study of cytomegalovirus exposure and HLA in healthy donors. Produced via immunoSEQ multiplex PCR; TCRdb's table is partial and in-frame only. The sample lists 95,000 to 110,000 clones, over 65% seen once, with about 14% in the top ten. The sample consisted of PBMCs. These receptors all stem from a woman aged 40-49 years in good health and CMV-seropositive. Each CDR3 is given with its conserved first and last residue. D genes are given only for firm matches. Where a row states a size, it is once, few, many or the class of an expanded clone; other rows omit it.

TRBJ1-4 - - TRBV10-3 CAISVSDSLNEKLFF TGTGCCATCAGTGTATCCGACAGCCTTAATGAAAAACTGTTTTTT
TRBJ1-3 TRBD1 few TRBV7-8 CASSSPSYRGPGGNTIYF TGTGCCAGCAGCTCACCGTCATACAGGGGGCCGGGTGGAAACACCATATATTTT
TRBJ1-1 - many TRBV6-1 CASTSDVERTFLGDF TGTGCCAGCACCAGTGATGTTGAAAGAACCTTTTTAGGGGACTTT
TRBJ1-1 TRBD1 - TRBV7-3 CASSETGGTEAFF TGTGCCAGCAGCGAGACAGGGGGCACTGAAGCTTTCTTT
TRBJ2-5 TRBD2 - TRBV5-1 CASSERGGLGETQYF TGCGCCAGCAGTGAGCGGGGGGGCCTGGGGGAGACCCAGTACTTC
TRBJ2-7 TRBD1 once TRBV15 CATSFSLTGAGEQYF TGTGCCACCAGCTTTTCCTTGACAGGGGCGGGCGAGCAGTACTTC
TRBJ1-2 - few TRBV6-1 CASSEGGVGYGYTF TGTGCCAGCAGTGAAGGGGGAGTTGGCTATGGCTACACCTTC
TRBJ1-4 - - TRBV5-1 CASSFGHPNEKLFF TGCGCCAGCAGCTTTGGCCACCCTAATGAAAAACTGTTTTTT
TRBJ1-2 - - TRBV6-5 CACRTDANYGYTF TGTGCCTGCCGGACAGACGCTAACTATGGCTACACCTTC
TRBJ1-4 TRBD1 - TRBV2 CASSAWDRGNEKLFF TGTGCCAGCAGTGCCTGGGACAGGGGTAATGAAAAACTGTTTTTT
TRBJ1-6 TRBD1 - TRBV13 CASSLGQGARNSPLHF TGTGCCAGCAGCCTCGGACAGGGGGCGAGGAATTCACCCCTCCACTTT
TRBJ2-5 TRBD2 - TRBV7-7 CASSSGAGGPMETQYF TGTGCTAGCAGCTCAGGCGCGGGGGGGCCAATGGAGACCCAGTACTTC
TRBJ1-5 TRBD1 once TRBV5-6 CASSFTGGYQPQHF TGTGCCAGCAGCTTTACAGGGGGGTACCAGCCCCAGCATTTT
TRBJ1-1 TRBD1 - TRBV2 CASSAQGAMNTEAFF TGTGCCAGCAGTGCGCAGGGGGCAATGAACACTGAAGCTTTCTTT
TRBJ2-5 - few TRBV29-1 CSVDQQETQYF TGCAGCGTTGATCAGCAAGAGACCCAGTACTTC
TRBJ2-1 TRBD2 - TRBV7-2 CASSLNGGLADEQFF TGTGCCAGCAGCTTAAACGGGGGGTTGGCTGATGAGCAGTTCTTC
TRBJ2-1 TRBD2 - TRBV4-1 CASSRLAGGSYNEQFF TGCGCCAGCAGCCGTCTAGCGGGGGGCTCCTACAATGAGCAGTTCTTC
TRBJ1-4 TRBD1 once TRBV18 CASSSPTGGGEKLFF TGTGCCAGCTCATCCCCGACAGGGGGAGGGGAAAAACTGTTTTTT
TRBJ1-1 - - TRBV6-6 CASSSNRVGMNTEAFF TGTGCCAGCAGTTCTAACAGGGTGGGAATGAACACTGAAGCTTTCTTT
TRBJ1-1 - - TRBV2 CASSEEGKAFF TGTGCCAGCAGTGAAGAGGGGAAAGCTTTCTTT
TRBJ2-7 - - TRBV6-6 CASSGLSPEQYF TGTGCCAGCAGTGGGCTGTCTCCGGAGCAGTACTTC
TRBJ2-7 TRBD2 once TRBV6-6 CASSYIAGGSYEQYF TGTGCCAGCAGTTACATAGCGGGGGGATCCTACGAGCAGTACTTC
TRBJ2-5 TRBD2 - TRBV27 CASSSAGGGGKTQYF TGTGCCAGCAGTTCCGCCGGAGGCGGGGGAAAGACCCAGTACTTC
TRBJ2-5 TRBD1 - TRBV6-1 CASSETRGRSETQYF TGTGCCAGCAGTGAAACAAGGGGGCGCTCTGAGACCCAGTACTTC
TRBJ1-2 - - TRBV6-5 CASSYSAGDIYYGYTF TGTGCCAGCAGTTACTCGGCCGGGGACATCTACTATGGCTACACCTTC
TRBJ1-2 - - TRBV27 CASSFARGAGYGYTF TGTGCCAGCAGTTTCGCCAGGGGTGCGGGCTATGGCTACACCTTC
TRBJ1-4 - - TRBV30 CAWAKQGFEKLFF TGTGCCTGGGCTAAACAGGGTTTTGAAAAACTGTTTTTT
TRBJ1-6 TRBD1 - TRBV10-1 CASSPGTGRSPLHF TGCGCCAGCAGTCCCGGGACAGGCAGATCACCCCTCCACTTT
TRBJ1-2 TRBD1 - TRBV25-1 CASSGGTGRNYGYTF TGTGCCAGCAGTGGAGGGACAGGAAGAAACTATGGCTACACCTTC
TRBJ2-7 TRBD2 - TRBV6-1 CASGGRGGLEQYF TGTGCCAGCGGCGGGCGGGGGGGCCTCGAGCAGTACTTC
TRBJ2-2 - - TRBV6-1 CASSEDRDTGELFF TGTGCCAGCAGTGAAGACAGGGATACCGGGGAGCTGTTTTTT
TRBJ2-5 TRBD2 - TRBV5-1 CASSLISGGETQYF TGCGCCAGCAGCCTTATTAGCGGGGGGGAGACCCAGTACTTC
TRBJ2-1 TRBD2 - TRBV2 CASSEDGGGNEQFF TGTGCCAGCAGTGAAGACGGGGGGGGGAATGAGCAGTTCTTC
TRBJ2-1 TRBD2 - TRBV7-3 CASSGGGAYNEQFF TGTGCCAGCAGCGGCGGGGGGGCCTACAATGAGCAGTTCTTC
TRBJ2-5 - - TRBV5-1 CASSPGWQETQYF TGCGCCAGCAGCCCCGGGTGGCAAGAGACCCAGTACTTC
TRBJ1-2 TRBD1 once TRBV27 CASRPRDRAYGYTF TGTGCCAGCAGACCTAGGGACAGGGCCTATGGCTACACCTTC
TRBJ1-1 - few TRBV29-1 CSVGQGLFAFF TGCAGCGTTGGTCAGGGGTTGTTCGCTTTCTTT
TRBJ1-1 TRBD1 - TRBV29-1 CSVVKGANTEAFF TGCAGCGTGGTCAAGGGGGCCAACACTGAAGCTTTCTTT
TRBJ2-6 - - TRBV5-8 CASSKDTAASGANVLTF TGTGCCAGCAGCAAGGACACGGCTGCCTCTGGGGCCAACGTCCTGACTTTC
TRBJ1-5 - - TRBV15 CATSRDRAGRNQPQHF TGTGCCACCAGCAGAGATCGGGCAGGGAGGAATCAGCCCCAGCATTTT
TRBJ2-2 - - TRBV7-9 CASSLGIVVAGELFF TGTGCCAGCAGCTTAGGTATTGTCGTCGCCGGGGAGCTGTTTTTT
TRBJ2-3 TRBD2 - TRBV7-2 CASSPSGEVGDTQYF TGTGCCAGCAGCCCTAGCGGGGAGGTGGGGGATACGCAGTATTTT
TRBJ1-2 TRBD1 - TRBV5-1 CASRTGTEDLYGYTF TGCGCCAGCAGAACCGGGACAGAGGACCTCTATGGCTACACCTTC
TRBJ2-3 - - TRBV29-1 CSVPGVARSTDTQYF TGCAGCGTTCCCGGTGTAGCGCGGAGCACAGATACGCAGTATTTT
TRBJ2-6 - - TRBV5-1 CASSLYSGANVLTF TGCGCCAGCAGCTTGTATTCTGGGGCCAACGTCCTGACTTTC
TRBJ1-6 TRBD1 - TRBV30 CAWVRPGQGNSPLHF TGTGCCTGGGTTAGACCGGGACAGGGTAATTCACCCCTCCACTTT
TRBJ2-7 - - TRBV27 CASSFNVGSSYEQYF TGTGCCAGCAGTTTTAATGTCGGGAGCTCCTACGAGCAGTACTTC
TRBJ1-2 - once TRBV7-9 CASSHSYGYTF TGTGCCAGCAGCCATTCCTATGGCTACACCTTC